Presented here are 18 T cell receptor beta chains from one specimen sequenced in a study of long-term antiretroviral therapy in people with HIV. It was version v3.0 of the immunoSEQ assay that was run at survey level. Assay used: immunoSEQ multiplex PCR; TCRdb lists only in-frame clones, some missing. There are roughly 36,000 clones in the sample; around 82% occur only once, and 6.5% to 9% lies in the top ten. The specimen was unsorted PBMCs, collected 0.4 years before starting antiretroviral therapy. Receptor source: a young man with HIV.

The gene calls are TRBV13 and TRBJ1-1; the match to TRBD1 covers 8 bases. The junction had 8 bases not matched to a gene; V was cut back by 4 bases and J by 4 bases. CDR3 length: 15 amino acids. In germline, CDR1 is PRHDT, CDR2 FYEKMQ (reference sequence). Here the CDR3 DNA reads TGTGCCAGCAGCTCAGGAGCAGGGGGCTTCACTGAAGCTTTCTTT. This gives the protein CASSSGAGGFTEAFF.

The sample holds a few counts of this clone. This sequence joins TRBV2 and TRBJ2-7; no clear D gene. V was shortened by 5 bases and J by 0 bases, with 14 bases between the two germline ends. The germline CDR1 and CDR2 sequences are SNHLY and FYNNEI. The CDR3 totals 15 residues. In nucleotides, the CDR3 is TGTGCCAGCAGTATAGACTCCCCGAGCTCCTACGAGCAGTACTTC. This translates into CASSIDSPSSYEQYF.

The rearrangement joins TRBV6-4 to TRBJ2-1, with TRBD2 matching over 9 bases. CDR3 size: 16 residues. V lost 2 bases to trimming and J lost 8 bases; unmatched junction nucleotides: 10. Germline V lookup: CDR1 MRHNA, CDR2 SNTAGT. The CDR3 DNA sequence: TGTGCCAGCAGTGACAGGAGACTAGCGGAGGTTGATGAGCAGTTCTTC. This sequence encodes CASSDRRLAEVDEQFF.

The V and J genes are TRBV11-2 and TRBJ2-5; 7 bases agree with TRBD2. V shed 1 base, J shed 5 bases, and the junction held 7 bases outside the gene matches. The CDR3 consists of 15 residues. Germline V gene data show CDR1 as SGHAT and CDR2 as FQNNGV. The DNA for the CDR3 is TGTGCCAGCAGCTTAGTTGCGGGAGTCCGGGAGACCCAGTACTTC. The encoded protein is CASSLVAGVRETQYF.

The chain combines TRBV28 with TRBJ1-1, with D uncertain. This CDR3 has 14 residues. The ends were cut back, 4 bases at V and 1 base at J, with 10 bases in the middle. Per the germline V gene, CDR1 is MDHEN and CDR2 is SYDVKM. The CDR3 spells CASSSPGWNTEAFF. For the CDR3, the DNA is TGTGCCAGCAGTTCCCCGGGTTGGAACACTGAAGCTTTCTTT.

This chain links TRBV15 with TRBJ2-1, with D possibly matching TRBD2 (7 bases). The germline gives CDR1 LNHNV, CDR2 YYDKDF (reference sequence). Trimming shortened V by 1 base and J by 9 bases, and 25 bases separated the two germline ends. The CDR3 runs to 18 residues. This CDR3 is CATSRGGANSGDGGEQFF. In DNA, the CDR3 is TGTGCCACCAGCAGAGGGGGGGCTAACAGCGGGGACGGTGGTGAGCAGTTCTTC.

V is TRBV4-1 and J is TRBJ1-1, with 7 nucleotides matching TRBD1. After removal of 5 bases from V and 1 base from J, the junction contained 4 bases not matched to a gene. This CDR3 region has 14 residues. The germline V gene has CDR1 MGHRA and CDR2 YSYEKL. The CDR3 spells CASSARGANTEAFF. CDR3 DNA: TGCGCCAGCAGCGCCAGGGGGGCGAACACTGAAGCTTTCTTT.

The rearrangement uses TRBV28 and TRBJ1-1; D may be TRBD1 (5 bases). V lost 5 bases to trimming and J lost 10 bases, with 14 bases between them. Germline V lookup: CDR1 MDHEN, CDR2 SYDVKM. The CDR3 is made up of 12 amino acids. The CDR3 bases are TGTGCCAGCAGTCAGGGTTCACTGGGAGCTTTCTTT. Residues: CASSQGSLGAFF.

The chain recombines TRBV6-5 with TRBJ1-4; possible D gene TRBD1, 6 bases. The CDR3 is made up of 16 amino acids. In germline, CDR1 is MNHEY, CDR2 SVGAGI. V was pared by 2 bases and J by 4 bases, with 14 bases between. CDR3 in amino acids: CASSYPEQGSNEKLFF. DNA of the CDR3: TGTGCCAGCAGTTACCCGGAACAGGGAAGTAATGAAAAACTGTTTTTT.

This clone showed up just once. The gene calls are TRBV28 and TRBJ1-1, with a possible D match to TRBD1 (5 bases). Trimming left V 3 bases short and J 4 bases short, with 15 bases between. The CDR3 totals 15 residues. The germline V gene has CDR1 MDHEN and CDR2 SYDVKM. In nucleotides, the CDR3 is TGTGCCAGCAGTTTCTGGGGCACAGATGGCACTGAAGCTTTCTTT. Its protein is CASSFWGTDGTEAFF.

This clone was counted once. CDR3 nucleotide sequence: TGTGCCAGCAGGGAAACCGGGCGGTATGGCTACACCTTC. Translating gives CASRETGRYGYTF. The chain has TRBV28 and TRBJ1-2; D is unclear. V lost 6 bases to trimming and J lost 5 bases, with 13 bases between them. CDR3 length equals 13 residues. Germline V gene sequence: CDR1 MDHEN, CDR2 SYDVKM.

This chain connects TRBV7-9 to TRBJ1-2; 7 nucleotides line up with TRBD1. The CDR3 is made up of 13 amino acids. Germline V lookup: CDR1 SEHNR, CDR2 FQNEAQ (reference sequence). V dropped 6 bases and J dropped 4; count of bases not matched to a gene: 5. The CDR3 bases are TGTGCCAGCAGGACAGGGAGAGGCTATGGCTACACCTTC. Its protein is CASRTGRGYGYTF.

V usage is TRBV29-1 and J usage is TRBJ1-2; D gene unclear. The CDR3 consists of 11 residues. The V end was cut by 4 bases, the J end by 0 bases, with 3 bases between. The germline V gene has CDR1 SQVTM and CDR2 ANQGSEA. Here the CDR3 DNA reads TGCAGCGTTGCGGCTAACTATGGCTACACCTTC. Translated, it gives CSVAANYGYTF.

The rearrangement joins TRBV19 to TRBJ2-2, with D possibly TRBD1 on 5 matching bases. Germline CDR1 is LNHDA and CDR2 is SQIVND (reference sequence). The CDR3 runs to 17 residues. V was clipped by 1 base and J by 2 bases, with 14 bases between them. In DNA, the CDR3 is TGTGCCAGTAGTATAGGGACGGACACAATTAACACCGGGGAGCTGTTTTTT. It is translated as CASSIGTDTINTGELFF. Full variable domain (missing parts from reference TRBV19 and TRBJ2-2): DGGITQSPKYLFRKEGQNVTLSCEQNLNHDAMYWYRQDPGQGLRLIYYSQIVNDFQKGDIAEGYSVSREKKESFPLTVTSAQKNPTAFYLCASSIGTDTINTGELFFGEGSRLTVL.

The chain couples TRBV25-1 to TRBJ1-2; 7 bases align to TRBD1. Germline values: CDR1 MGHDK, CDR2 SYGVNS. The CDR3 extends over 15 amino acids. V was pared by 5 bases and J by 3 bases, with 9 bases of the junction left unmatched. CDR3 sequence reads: CASSRQGPGDYGYTF. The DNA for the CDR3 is TGTGCCAGCAGTCGACAGGGCCCTGGGGACTATGGCTACACCTTC.

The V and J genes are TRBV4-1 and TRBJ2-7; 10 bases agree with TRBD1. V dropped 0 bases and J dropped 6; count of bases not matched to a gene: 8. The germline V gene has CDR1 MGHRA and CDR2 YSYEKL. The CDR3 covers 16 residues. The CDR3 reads CASSQDARQGAIEQYF. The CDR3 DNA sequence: TGCGCCAGCAGCCAAGATGCGCGACAGGGGGCAATCGAGCAGTACTTC.

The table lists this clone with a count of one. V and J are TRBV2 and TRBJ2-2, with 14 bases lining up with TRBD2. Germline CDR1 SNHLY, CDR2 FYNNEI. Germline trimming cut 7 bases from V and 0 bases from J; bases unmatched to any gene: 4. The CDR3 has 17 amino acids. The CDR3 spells CASTGTSGGTNTGELFF. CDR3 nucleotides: TGTGCCAGCACTGGGACTAGCGGGGGTACGAACACCGGGGAGCTGTTTTTT.

CDR3 sequence reads: CATLPGEATGELFF. The DNA of the CDR3 is TGTGCCACGCTTCCCGGGGAGGCCACCGGGGAGCTGTTTTTT. The chain employs TRBV6-5 and TRBJ2-2; possibly TRBD2 for D (6 bases). The ends were cut back, 10 bases at V and 4 bases at J, with 16 bases in the middle. The CDR3 totals 14 residues. Germline V gene lookup returns CDR1 MNHEY and CDR2 SVGAGI.